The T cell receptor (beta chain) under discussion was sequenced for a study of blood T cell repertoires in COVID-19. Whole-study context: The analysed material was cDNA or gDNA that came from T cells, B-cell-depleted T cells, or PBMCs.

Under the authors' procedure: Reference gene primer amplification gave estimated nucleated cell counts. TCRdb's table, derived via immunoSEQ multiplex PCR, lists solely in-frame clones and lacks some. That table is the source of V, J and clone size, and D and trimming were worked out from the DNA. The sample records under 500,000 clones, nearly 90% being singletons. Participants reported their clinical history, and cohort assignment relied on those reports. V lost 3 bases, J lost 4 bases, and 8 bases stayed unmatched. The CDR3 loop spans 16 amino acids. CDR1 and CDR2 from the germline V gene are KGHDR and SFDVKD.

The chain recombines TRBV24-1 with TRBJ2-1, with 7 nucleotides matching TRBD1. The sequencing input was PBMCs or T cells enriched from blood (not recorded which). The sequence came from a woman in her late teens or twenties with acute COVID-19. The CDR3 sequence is CATSDTPGQSYNEQFF. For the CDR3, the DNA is TGTGCCACCAGTGATACCCCGGGACAGAGTTACAATGAGCAGTTCTTC.